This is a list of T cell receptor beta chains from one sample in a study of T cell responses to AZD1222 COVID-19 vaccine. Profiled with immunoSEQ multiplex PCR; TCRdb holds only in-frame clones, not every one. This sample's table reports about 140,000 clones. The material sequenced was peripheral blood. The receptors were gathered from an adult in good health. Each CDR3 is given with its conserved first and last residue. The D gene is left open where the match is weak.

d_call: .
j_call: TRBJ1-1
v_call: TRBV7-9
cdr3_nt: TGTGCCAGCAGCTTAGTAGGGGCGAGTACTGAAGCTTTCTTT
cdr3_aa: CASSLVGASTEAFF

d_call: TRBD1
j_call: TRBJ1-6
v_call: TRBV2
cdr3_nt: TGTGCCAGCAGTGGGGACAGGGCGGCCAATTCACCCCTCCACTTT
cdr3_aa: CASSGDRAANSPLHF

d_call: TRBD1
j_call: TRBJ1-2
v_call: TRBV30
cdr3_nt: TGTGCCTGGAGTAACCGGGACAGGCGAATTGTTGGCTACACCTTC
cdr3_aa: CAWSNRDRRIVGYTF

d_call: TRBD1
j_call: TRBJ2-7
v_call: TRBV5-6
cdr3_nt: TGTGCCAGCCTCCGACGGGACAGGGGCTACGAGCAGTACTTC
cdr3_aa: CASLRRDRGYEQYF

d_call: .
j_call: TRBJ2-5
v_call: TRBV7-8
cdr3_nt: TGTGCCAGCAGCCTAATCCAAGAGACCCAGTACTTC
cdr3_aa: CASSLIQETQYF

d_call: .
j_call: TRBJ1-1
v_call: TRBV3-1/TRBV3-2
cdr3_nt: TGTGCCAGCAGCCAAGTCCCTAACACTGAAGCTTTCTTT
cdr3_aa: CASSQVPNTEAFF

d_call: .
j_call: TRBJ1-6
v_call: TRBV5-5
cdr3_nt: TGTGCCAGCAGCTTGGTCGGGGGCGCGGCGAATTCACCCCTCCACTTT
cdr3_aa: CASSLVGGAANSPLHF

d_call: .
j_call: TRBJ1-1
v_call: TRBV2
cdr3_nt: TGTGCCAGCAGGCCCAACGGGGCGAGGGGCGGGAACACTGAAGCTTTCTTT
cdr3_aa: CASRPNGARGGNTEAFF

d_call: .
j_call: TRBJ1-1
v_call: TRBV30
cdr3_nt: TGTGCCTGGAGTGTTAATAGGAGGACTGAAGCTTTCTTT
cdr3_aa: CAWSVNRRTEAFF

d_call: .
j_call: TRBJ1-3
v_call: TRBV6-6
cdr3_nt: TGTGCCACCCAGGGAGGAAACACCATATATTTT
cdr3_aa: CATQGGNTIYF

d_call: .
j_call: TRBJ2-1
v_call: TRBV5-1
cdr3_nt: TGCGCCAGCAGCTCCAGGGTACTGGACAATGAGCAGTTCTTC
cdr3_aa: CASSSRVLDNEQFF

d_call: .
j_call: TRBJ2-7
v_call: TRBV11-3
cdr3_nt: TGTGCCAGCAGCTTAGGCGACGAGCAGTACTTC
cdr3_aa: CASSLGDEQYF

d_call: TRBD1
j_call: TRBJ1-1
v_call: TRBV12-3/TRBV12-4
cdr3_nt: TGTGCCATCACACAGGGGGCTTACACTGAAGCTTTCTTT
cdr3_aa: CAITQGAYTEAFF